The next 5 T cell receptor beta chains were all read from a single sample in a study of regulatory T cells in long-lasting Graves disease. Time point here: newly diagnosed GD, antithyroid drugs for less than 3 months. The TCR library was made from RNA that had been extracted from PBMCs in TRIzol. CDR3 regions were amplified by Arm-PCR using iRepertoire HTBI primers to build TCR beta libraries. TCRdb used MiXCR to reprocess the multiplex PCR reads, holding one entry per CDR3 protein. The data show about 520,000 distinct CDR3 sequences, around 12% seen once. The same specimen was also included in a second study, on T cells in Graves' hyperthyroidism and ophthalmopathy.

Here the sequenced sample was peripheral blood mononuclear cells (PBMCs), taken at new diagnosis, from a patient treated with antithyroid drugs. These TCRs come from a woman in her thirties with Graves disease.

This clonotype was detected only a few times. The chain combines TRBV13 with TRBJ2-7, with 8 bases fitting TRBD2. V was pared by 5 bases and J by 3 bases, with 6 bases of the junction left unmatched. This CDR3 comprises 14 residues. Looked up from germline, CDR1 is PRHDT and CDR2 is FYEKMQ (reference sequence). In DNA, the CDR3 is TGTGCCAGCAGCCTGCGGGGGGAGGTCTACGAGCAGTACTTC. Translated: CASSLRGEVYEQYF.

This clonotype was observed at least ten times. The chain joins TRBV5-1 to TRBJ2-1; D gene ambiguous. CDR3 size: 13 residues. The V gene lost 4 bases and the J gene lost 6 bases, with 11 bases spanning the gap. Germline loops: CDR1 SGHRS, CDR2 YFSETQ. CDR3 coding DNA: TGCGCCAGCAGCCCCCTACTGGGCAATGAGCAGTTCTTC. It translates to CASSPLLGNEQFF.

This clonotype has ten or more counts. A much larger clone lies a single base off, so this may be a read error. The CDR3 coding sequence is TGTGCCAGCAGCGAGTACCAAGAGACCCAGTACTTC. It specifies CASSEYQETQYF. The chain is built from TRBV2 and TRBJ2-5; no reliable D call. The germline gives CDR1 SNHLY, CDR2 FYNNEI. V was pared by 6 bases and J by 0 bases, with 5 bases between. CDR3 length equals 12 residues.

This clonotype has more than one count but fewer than ten. This chain connects TRBV20-1 to TRBJ2-1; possible D gene TRBD2, 6 bases. The CDR3 contains 14 residues. V lost 6 bases, J lost 2 bases, and 14 bases lay in between. CDR1 is DFQATT, CDR2 SNEGSKA, per germline (reference sequence). CDR3: CSAHPREPYNEQFF. CDR3 coding DNA: TGCAGTGCACACCCTCGGGAGCCCTACAATGAGCAGTTCTTC.

This clonotype showed up many times. The chain combines TRBV20-1 with TRBJ2-7, with D possibly being TRBD1 (5 bases). Trimming shortened V by 6 bases and J by 7 bases, and 19 bases separated the two germline ends. Germline CDR1 DFQATT, CDR2 SNEGSKA (reference sequence). The CDR3 spans 13 residues. DNA of the CDR3: TGCAGTGCCCTCGGGCAGGGCTCTGGAGAGCAGTACTTC. This translates into CSALGQGSGEQYF.